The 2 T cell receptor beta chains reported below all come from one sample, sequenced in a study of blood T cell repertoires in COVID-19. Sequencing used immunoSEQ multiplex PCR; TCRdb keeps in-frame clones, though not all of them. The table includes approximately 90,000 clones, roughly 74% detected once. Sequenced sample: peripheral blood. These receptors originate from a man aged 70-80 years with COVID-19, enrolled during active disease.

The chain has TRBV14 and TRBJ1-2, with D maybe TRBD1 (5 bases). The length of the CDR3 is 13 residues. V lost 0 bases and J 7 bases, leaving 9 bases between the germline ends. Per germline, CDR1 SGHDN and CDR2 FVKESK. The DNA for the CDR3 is TGTGCCAGCAGCCAAGATTCGGACACTGGCTACACCTTC. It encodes CASSQDSDTGYTF.

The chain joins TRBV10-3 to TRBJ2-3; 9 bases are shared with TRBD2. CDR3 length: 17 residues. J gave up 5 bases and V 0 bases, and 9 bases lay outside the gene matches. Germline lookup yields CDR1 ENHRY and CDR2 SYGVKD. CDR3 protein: CAISESVAGGPRDTQYF. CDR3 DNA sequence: TGTGCCATCAGTGAGTCGGTGGCGGGAGGGCCAAGAGATACGCAGTATTTT.